The 30 T cell receptor beta chains in this list originate from one sample, sequenced in a study of CD8 T cells in Susac syndrome. RNA was extracted with the RNeasy kit, and a quantity of roughly 0.45 to 1 ug was reverse transcribed using random hexamers. TCRdb fed the immunoSEQ multiplex PCR reads into MiXCR, producing one record per CDR3 protein. The data show approximately 190,000 distinct CDR3 sequences, around 93% seen once. The sample comprised CD4+ T cells from PBMCs. The source of these receptors is a human donor in good health.

The V and J genes are TRBV5-1 and TRBJ2-3, with TRBD1 matching over 12 bases. Germline assignment: CDR1 SGHRS and CDR2 YFSETQ. After removal of 3 bases from V and 5 bases from J, the junction contained 4 bases not matched to a gene. The CDR3 runs to 15 residues. The DNA of the CDR3 is TGCGCCAGCAGCTGGGGACAGGGGGCTGAAGATACGCAGTATTTT. As protein: CASSWGQGAEDTQYF.

The chain carries TRBV6-2 or TRBV6-3 and TRBJ1-2, with 9 bases aligning to TRBD1. The ends lost 6 bases at V and 0 bases at J; junction bases unmatched: 8. The germline V gene encodes CDR1 MNHEY and CDR2 SVGEGT. The CDR3 contains 16 residues. This chain's CDR3 is CASSTAGTGSNYGYTF. The CDR3, as DNA: TGTGCCAGCAGCACCGCGGGGACAGGGTCTAACTATGGCTACACCTTC.

The chain carries TRBV10-3 and TRBJ1-2; TRBD1 aligns across 8 bases. V gave up 9 bases and J gave up 3 bases; unmatched junction bases: 9. The CDR3 consists of 14 residues. Germline lookup yields CDR1 ENHRY and CDR2 SYGVKD. Here the CDR3 reads CAMAPTGADYGYTF. The CDR3, as DNA: TGTGCCATGGCCCCGACAGGGGCAGACTATGGCTACACCTTC.

The chain carries TRBV6-5 and TRBJ2-1; TRBD1 aligns across 7 bases. Trimming took 2 bases from V and 3 from J; bases not matched to a gene: 7. The germline V gene has CDR1 MNHEY and CDR2 SVGAGI. The length of the CDR3 is 16 residues. CDR3 DNA: TGTGCCAGCAGTTACGTGGTTGGGACAGACTACAATGAGCAGTTCTTC. This codes for CASSYVVGTDYNEQFF.

The CDR3 reads CSVGTQLNYGYTF. The CDR3 nucleotides are TGCAGCGTTGGGACTCAACTTAACTATGGCTACACCTTC. The chain links TRBV29-1 to TRBJ1-2, with D unresolved. Per the germline V gene, CDR1 is SQVTM and CDR2 is ANQGSEA. This CDR3 comprises 13 residues. The V gene lost 4 bases and the J gene lost 1 base, with 10 bases spanning the gap. The whole variable domain, remainder taken from reference TRBV29-1 and TRBJ1-2, is SAVISQKPSRDICQRGTSLTIQCQVDSQVTMMFWYRQQPGQSLTLIATANQGSEATYESGFVIDKFPISRPNLTFSTLTVSNMSPEDSSIYLCSVGTQLNYGYTFGSGTRLTVV.

This clonotype was observed once. The chain couples TRBV7-9 to TRBJ2-4; maybe TRBD2 (6 bases). The germline V gene has CDR1 SEHNR and CDR2 FQNEAQ (reference sequence). The CDR3 has 16 residues. Trimming cost V 4 bases and J 1 base, with 14 bases left between them. For the CDR3, the DNA is TGTGCCAGCAGCTCAGACGTTGCGGGGGCCAAAAACATTCAGTACTTC. It encodes CASSSDVAGAKNIQYF.

The chain has TRBV6-5 and TRBJ2-2; D unresolved. The V end lost 4 bases, the J end lost 1 base, and 7 bases lay between the germline ends. CDR3 length equals 14 residues. Per germline, CDR1 MNHEY and CDR2 SVGAGI. CDR3 coding DNA: TGTGCCAGCAGTTCACCGGGGAACACCGGGGAGCTGTTTTTT. It specifies CASSSPGNTGELFF.

This clonotype was recorded only once. The chain couples TRBV5-4 to TRBJ2-1; no firm D call. The ends were cut back, 1 base at V and 3 bases at J, with 8 bases in the middle. Germline assignment: CDR1 SGHNT and CDR2 YYREEE (reference sequence). CDR3 length: 14 residues. This CDR3 is CASSLPTDYNEQFF. Written as DNA, the CDR3 is TGTGCCAGCAGCTTGCCCACAGACTACAATGAGCAGTTCTTC.

This chain connects TRBV6-5 to TRBJ2-3; 7 bases align to TRBD1. J lost 6 bases, V lost 0 bases, and 9 bases had no gene match. This CDR3 has 16 amino acids. Germline V gene data show CDR1 as MNHEY and CDR2 as SVGAGI. The chain's CDR3 is CASSYSNNRGGDTQYF. For the CDR3, the DNA is TGTGCCAGCAGTTACTCGAACAACAGGGGTGGTGATACGCAGTATTTT.

This chain uses TRBV6-5 with TRBJ1-1; the D gene is possibly TRBD1 (6 bases). The CDR3 runs 14 residues. The V gene lost 6 bases and the J gene lost 1 base, with 12 bases spanning the gap. CDR1 is MNHEY, CDR2 SVGAGI, per germline. The CDR3 spells CASRGGGPNTEAFF. Here the CDR3 DNA reads TGTGCCAGCAGGGGGGGCGGGCCGAACACTGAAGCTTTCTTT.

J is TRBJ1-2 and V is TRBV12-3 or TRBV12-4; the D is unclear. The CDR3 has 14 residues. V was clipped by 3 bases and J by 1 base, with 9 bases between them. The CDR3, as DNA: TGTGCCAGCAGTTTGGGCCCTTTTAACTATGGCTACACCTTC. The encoded protein is CASSLGPFNYGYTF.

The rearrangement links TRBV7-6 to TRBJ1-6; D not resolved. The CDR3 spans 15 residues. Trimming shortened V by 1 base and J by 5 bases, and 9 bases separated the two germline ends. The germline V gene has CDR1 SGHVS and CDR2 FNYEAQ. CDR3 loop: CASSLVAGDNSPLHF. The DNA of the CDR3 is TGTGCCAGCAGCTTAGTTGCGGGAGATAATTCACCCCTCCACTTT.

In this sample, this clonotype turned up once. The chain carries TRBV6-6 and TRBJ2-7; D is unclear. This CDR3 spans 14 amino acids. The germline gives CDR1 MNHNY, CDR2 SVGAGI (reference sequence). Trimming removed 0 bases at V and 6 bases at J, with 12 bases between. CDR3 protein: CASSYSIPPSEQYV. The DNA for the CDR3 is TGTGCCAGCAGTTACTCGATTCCCCCTAGCGAGCAGTACGTC.

The chain recombines TRBV3-1 with TRBJ1-4; possibly TRBD1 for D (5 bases). CDR1 is LGHDT, CDR2 YNNKEL, per germline (reference sequence). The CDR3 totals 13 residues. V lost 0 bases, J lost 7 bases, and 6 bases lay in between. The CDR3 nucleotides read TGTGCCAGCAGCCAAGATGGGGGTGAAAAACTGTTTTTT. It is translated as CASSQDGGEKLFF.

The genes are TRBV24-1 and TRBJ2-3, with D hard to call. The length of the CDR3 is 12 residues. V shed 4 bases and J shed 9 bases, with 10 bases lying between them. Germline CDR1 is KGHDR and CDR2 is SFDVKD. The CDR3: CATSDPYDTQYF. DNA of the CDR3: TGTGCCACCAGTGACCCTTATGACACGCAGTATTTT.

This sequence joins TRBV6-2 or TRBV6-3 and TRBJ1-1; D gene ambiguous. The CDR3 contains 12 residues. V dropped 0 bases and J dropped 8 bases, with 7 bases sitting between them. Germline V lookup: CDR1 MNHEY, CDR2 SVGEGT. CDR3 protein: CASSYSRQEAFF. In DNA form, the CDR3 reads TGTGCCAGCAGTTACTCGAGGCAGGAAGCTTTCTTT.

This sequence joins TRBV19 and TRBJ2-7, with 10 positions matching TRBD1. Germline V gene lookup returns CDR1 LNHDA and CDR2 SQIVND (reference sequence). The CDR3 is made up of 15 amino acids. Germline trimming cut 5 bases from V and 5 bases from J; bases unmatched to any gene: 9. CDR3 in DNA: TGTGCCAGTAGTCCCAACCGGGACAGGGGCCACGAGCAGTACTTC. This sequence encodes CASSPNRDRGHEQYF.

In this sample, this clonotype turned up a few times. The CDR3 bases are TGCAGCGTTGCTTCCATGGCCTACGAGCAGTACTTC. Encoded protein: CSVASMAYEQYF. This rearrangement joins TRBV29-1 to TRBJ2-7; no reliable D call. Germline CDR1 and CDR2: SQVTM and ANQGSEA. The CDR3 loop spans 12 amino acids. Trimming removed 4 bases at V and 2 bases at J, with 9 bases between.

J is TRBJ2-5 and V is TRBV7-2; 10 bases align to TRBD2. With 5 bases clipped from V and 5 bases from J, the junction kept 11 bases outside the gene matches. The CDR3 sequence is 16 residues long. CDR1 SGHTA and CDR2 FQGNSA come from the germline V gene. CDR3 bases: TGTGCCAGCAGCCCCGGGACTAGCGTACAGAGGGAGACCCAGTACTTC. This gives the protein CASSPGTSVQRETQYF. Complete variable domain (other parts from reference TRBV7-2 and TRBJ2-5): GAGVSQSPSNKVTEKGKDVELRCDPISGHTALYWYRQSLGQGLEFLIYFQGNSAPDKSGLPSDRFSAERTGGSVSTLTIQRTQQEDSAVYLCASSPGTSVQRETQYFGPGTRLLVL.

The V and J genes are TRBV3-1 and TRBJ2-6; no clear D gene. The CDR3 is made up of 18 amino acids. Germline values: CDR1 LGHDT, CDR2 YNNKEL (reference sequence). Trimming shortened V by 5 bases and J by 0 bases, and 17 bases separated the two germline ends. The CDR3 loop reads CASSDIGGPSSGANVLTF. The CDR3 DNA sequence: TGTGCCAGCAGCGACATTGGCGGACCTTCCTCTGGGGCCAACGTCCTGACTTTC.

The chain couples TRBV19 to TRBJ2-1; no firm D call. Trimming stripped 8 bases from V and 9 bases from J, with 20 bases between. Germline CDR1 is LNHDA and CDR2 is SQIVND (reference sequence). The CDR3 is made up of 14 amino acids. The CDR3 DNA reads as TGTGCCAGTCTGGACCACCAAAACCCGGGTGAGCAGTTCTTC. Translated: CASLDHQNPGEQFF.

The chain recombines TRBV3-1 with TRBJ1-6; D uncertain. Deletions cut 1 base from V and 5 bases from J, with 15 bases between. The CDR3 has 17 amino acids. Germline loops: CDR1 LGHDT, CDR2 YNNKEL (reference sequence). The CDR3 region has the DNA TGTGCCAGCAGCCAAGTTCTGGGTTCGAGGGATAATTCACCCCTCCACTTT. Protein: CASSQVLGSRDNSPLHF.

In DNA, the CDR3 is TGTGCCAGCAGCCAAACTGGGACAGCCGGTCGGCCCCAGCATTTT. The encoded protein is CASSQTGTAGRPQHF. V gene TRBV3-1 combines with J gene TRBJ1-5; 7 bases agree with TRBD1. V lost 2 bases and J lost 9; bases outside the gene matches: 10. CDR1 is LGHDT and CDR2 is YNNKEL in the germline V gene (reference sequence). The CDR3 runs to 15 residues.

There are a few counts of this clonotype. The chain joins TRBV7-2 to TRBJ1-5; no clear D gene. Germline V lookup: CDR1 SGHTA, CDR2 FQGNSA. CDR3 length: 15 residues. Deletions cut 6 bases from V and 1 base from J, with 13 bases between. The CDR3 DNA reads as TGTGCCAGCAGTCTTCGCGGAGGGAGCAATCAGCCCCAGCATTTT. This codes for CASSLRGGSNQPQHF. Drawing the rest from reference TRBV7-2 and TRBJ1-5, the complete variable domain is GAGVSQSPSNKVTEKGKDVELRCDPISGHTALYWYRQSLGQGLEFLIYFQGNSAPDKSGLPSDRFSAERTGGSVSTLTIQRTQQEDSAVYLCASSLRGGSNQPQHFGDGTRLSIL.

In this sample, this clonotype turned up once. V usage is TRBV27 and J usage is TRBJ1-2, with 9 bases aligning to TRBD1. The CDR3 spans 15 residues. Germline V gene sequence: CDR1 MNHEY, CDR2 SMNVEV (reference sequence). V lost 5 bases and J lost 6; bases outside the gene matches: 10. CDR3 in amino acids: CASSRFGGQGDGYTF. The CDR3 DNA sequence: TGTGCCAGCAGTCGATTTGGGGGACAGGGAGATGGCTACACCTTC.

V gene TRBV3-1 combines with J gene TRBJ2-4; the D call may be TRBD1 or TRBD2 (5 bases each). Germline-derived CDR1 and CDR2 are LGHDT and YNNKEL (reference sequence). CDR3 length equals 14 residues. V shed 6 bases and J shed 7 bases, with 16 bases lying between them. The DNA for the CDR3 is TGTGCCAGCAGGGACCGGGACCCCCTGAACATTCAGTACTTC. This encodes CASRDRDPLNIQYF.

The chain carries TRBV5-1 and TRBJ2-1; 7 nucleotides align to TRBD2. This CDR3 region has 15 residues. V was pared by 6 bases and J by 3 bases, with 9 bases of the junction left unmatched. Germline V gene sequence: CDR1 SGHRS, CDR2 YFSETQ. The CDR3 loop is CASNDGGSFYNEQFF. In DNA, the CDR3 is TGCGCCAGCAACGACGGGGGGTCCTTCTACAATGAGCAGTTCTTC. Based on the CDR3 plus reference TRBV5-1 and TRBJ2-1, the full variable domain is KAGVTQTPRYLIKTRGQQVTLSCSPISGHRSVSWYQQTPGQGLQFLFEYFSETQRNKGNFPGRFSGRQFSNSRSEMNVSTLELGDSALYLCASNDGGSFYNEQFFGPGTRLTVL.

The CDR3: CASSGGANTGELFF. Here the CDR3 DNA reads TGTGCCAGCAGTGGGGGGGCGAACACCGGGGAGCTGTTTTTT. The chain combines TRBV2 with TRBJ2-2; possibly TRBD2 for D (6 bases). CDR1 and CDR2 from the germline V gene are SNHLY and FYNNEI. Trimming pared 4 bases from V and 0 bases from J, leaving 6 bases between. The CDR3 is made up of 14 amino acids.

The CDR3 reads CASSPPGEAQTDTQYF. In nucleotides, the CDR3 is TGTGCCAGCAGCCCCCCCGGGGAAGCTCAGACAGATACGCAGTATTTT. The chain joins TRBV7-9 to TRBJ2-3, with a weak D call TRBD2 (5 bases). In germline, CDR1 is SEHNR, CDR2 FQNEAQ (reference sequence). This CDR3 contains 16 residues. V was clipped by 5 bases and J by 3 bases, with 18 bases between them.

The genes are TRBV5-6 and TRBJ1-6; the match to TRBD1 covers 9 bases. Per germline, CDR1 SGHDT and CDR2 YYEEEE. This CDR3 region has 14 residues. Unmatched junction bases numbered 5, after V lost 4 bases and J lost 9 bases. The DNA of the CDR3 is TGTGCCAGCAGCCCTCGGACAGGGGTTTCACCCCTCCACTTT. Its translation: CASSPRTGVSPLHF.